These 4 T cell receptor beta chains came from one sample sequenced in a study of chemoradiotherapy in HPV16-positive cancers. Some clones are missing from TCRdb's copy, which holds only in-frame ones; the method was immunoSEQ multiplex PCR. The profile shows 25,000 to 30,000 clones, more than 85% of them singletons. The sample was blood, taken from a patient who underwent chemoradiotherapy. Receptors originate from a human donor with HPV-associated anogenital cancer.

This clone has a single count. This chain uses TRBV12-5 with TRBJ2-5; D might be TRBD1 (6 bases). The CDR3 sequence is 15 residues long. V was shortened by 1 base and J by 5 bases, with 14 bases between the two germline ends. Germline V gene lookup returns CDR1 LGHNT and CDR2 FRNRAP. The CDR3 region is CASGLGPGHGETQYF. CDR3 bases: TGTGCTAGTGGTTTGGGACCGGGACACGGGGAGACCCAGTACTTC.

Written as DNA, the CDR3 is TGTGCCAGCAGTTTATATCCTATGAGCTCCTACAATGAGCAGTTCTTC. Encoded protein: CASSLYPMSSYNEQFF. The chain carries TRBV28 and TRBJ2-1, with D hard to call. The germline CDR1 and CDR2 sequences are MDHEN and SYDVKM. The CDR3 is 16 residues long. The V and J ends lost 1 base and 0 bases respectively, with 10 bases between them.

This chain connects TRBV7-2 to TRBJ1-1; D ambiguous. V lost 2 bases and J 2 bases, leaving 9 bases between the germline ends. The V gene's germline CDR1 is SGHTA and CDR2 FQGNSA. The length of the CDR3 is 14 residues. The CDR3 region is CASSLQEGNTEAFF. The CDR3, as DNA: TGTGCCAGCAGCTTACAGGAGGGAAACACTGAAGCTTTCTTT.

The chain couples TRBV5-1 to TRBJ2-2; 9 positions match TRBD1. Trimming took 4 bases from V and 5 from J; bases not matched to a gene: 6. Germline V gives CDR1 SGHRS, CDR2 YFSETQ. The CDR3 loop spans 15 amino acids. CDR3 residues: CASSIGTGWTGELFF. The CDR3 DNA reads TGCGCCAGCAGCATAGGGACAGGGTGGACCGGGGAGCTGTTTTTT.